A selection of T cell receptor beta chains follows, all from one sample in a study of blood T cell repertoires in COVID-19. Profiled with immunoSEQ multiplex PCR; TCRdb holds only in-frame clones, not every one. The repertoire has more than 200,000 clones, about 88% of them found once; the top ten carry 1.5% to 2%. Sequenced: peripheral blood. Receptor source: a man between 65 and 85 years old with acute or convalescent COVID-19. Both conserved end residues are part of each CDR3. A D gene is named only where the DNA matches it firmly. Rows give clone size only sometimes, using once, few, many, or a class for an expanded clone.

v_call: TRBV5-1
d_call: TRBD1
j_call: TRBJ2-3
clone_size: NA
cdr3_aa: CASSSADREMTDTQYF
cdr3_nt: TGCGCCAGCAGCTCTGCAGACAGGGAGATGACAGATACGCAGTATTTT

v_call: TRBV7-2
d_call: TRBD2
j_call: TRBJ2-2
clone_size: few
cdr3_aa: CASSLARGASTGELFF
cdr3_nt: TGTGCCAGCAGCTTAGCGCGGGGGGCCTCCACCGGGGAGCTGTTTTTT

v_call: TRBV19
d_call: NA
j_call: TRBJ1-1
clone_size: NA
cdr3_aa: CASSIEGRVDEAFF
cdr3_nt: TGTGCCAGTAGTATAGAGGGCAGGGTTGATGAAGCTTTCTTT

v_call: TRBV24-1
d_call: NA
j_call: TRBJ2-5
clone_size: NA
cdr3_aa: CATSDLAQGWQTQYF
cdr3_nt: TGTGCCACCAGTGATTTGGCGCAGGGGTGGCAGACCCAGTACTTC

v_call: TRBV3-1/TRBV3-2
d_call: TRBD2
j_call: TRBJ2-3
clone_size: NA
cdr3_aa: CASSRGGTDTQYF
cdr3_nt: TGTGCCAGCAGCCGGGGGGGTACAGATACGCAGTATTTT

v_call: TRBV5-1
d_call: NA
j_call: TRBJ1-2
clone_size: NA
cdr3_aa: CASSLVGRDYGYTF
cdr3_nt: TGCGCCAGCAGCTTGGTGGGGCGCGACTATGGCTACACCTTC

v_call: TRBV24-1
d_call: TRBD1
j_call: TRBJ2-3
clone_size: few
cdr3_aa: CATSESGQGTTDTQYF
cdr3_nt: TGTGCCACCAGTGAGTCGGGACAGGGGACCACAGATACGCAGTATTTT

v_call: TRBV7-9
d_call: TRBD2
j_call: TRBJ2-3
clone_size: NA
cdr3_aa: CASSSGLAGAGDTQYF
cdr3_nt: TGTGCCAGCAGCTCGGGACTAGCGGGAGCAGGAGATACGCAGTATTTT

v_call: TRBV11-2
d_call: NA
j_call: TRBJ1-1
clone_size: NA
cdr3_aa: CASSFRPLGNTEAFF
cdr3_nt: TGTGCCAGCAGCTTCAGGCCCCTGGGGAACACTGAAGCTTTCTTT

v_call: TRBV10-3
d_call: NA
j_call: TRBJ2-7
clone_size: once
cdr3_aa: CAISEAGSSYEQYF
cdr3_nt: TGTGCCATCAGTGAGGCGGGATCGTCCTACGAGCAGTACTTC

v_call: TRBV19
d_call: NA
j_call: TRBJ2-1
clone_size: NA
cdr3_aa: CASTSGGPGVKNEQFF
cdr3_nt: NA

v_call: TRBV3-1/TRBV3-2
d_call: NA
j_call: TRBJ2-2
clone_size: NA
cdr3_aa: CASSYTLTGSTGELFF
cdr3_nt: TGTGCCAGCAGCTATACTTTGACAGGTAGCACCGGGGAGCTGTTTTTT

v_call: TRBV3-1/TRBV3-2
d_call: TRBD2
j_call: TRBJ2-1
clone_size: NA
cdr3_aa: CASSPRSGRAYNEQFF
cdr3_nt: TGTGCCAGCAGCCCTAGAAGCGGGAGGGCCTACAATGAGCAGTTCTTC

v_call: TRBV19
d_call: NA
j_call: TRBJ1-2
clone_size: NA
cdr3_aa: CASSMGSNYGYTF
cdr3_nt: TGTGCCAGTAGTATGGGCAGTAACTATGGCTACACCTTC

v_call: TRBV18
d_call: TRBD1
j_call: TRBJ2-7
clone_size: NA
cdr3_aa: CASSGGQGFSYEQYF
cdr3_nt: TGTGCCAGCTCAGGGGGACAGGGGTTCTCCTACGAGCAGTACTTC

v_call: TRBV19
d_call: NA
j_call: TRBJ1-2
clone_size: NA
cdr3_aa: CASNLGRDYGYTF
cdr3_nt: TGTGCCAGTAACTTGGGCAGGGACTATGGCTACACCTTC